A single sample is the source of the 32 T cell receptor beta chains below, sequenced in a study of blood T cells in healthy people across ages. Using a J-beta primer mix together with a sample-barcoded 5' primer, a second PCR was run for roughly 6 to 12 cycles. Via MiXCR, TCRdb re-called the 5' RACE reads, giving one row per CDR3 protein. This table has roughly 800,000 distinct CDR3 sequences, around a quarter appearing once. This sample was also put to use in a study of T cells of mothers and their children.

Specimen: blood. All receptors derive from a boy aged 10-17 years in good health.

The chain recombines TRBV3-1 with TRBJ2-5; D gene unclear. In germline, CDR1 is LGHDT, CDR2 YNNKEL (reference sequence). The CDR3 is made up of 14 amino acids. V was clipped by 4 bases and J by 4 bases, with 13 bases between them. CDR3 protein: CASSRISLGETQYF. In DNA, the CDR3 is TGTGCCAGCAGCCGTATAAGCCTGGGAGAGACCCAGTACTTC.

This clonotype was seen only a few times. The V gene is TRBV28, the J gene TRBJ2-7; D unclear. Germline CDR1 reads MDHEN; CDR2 reads SYDVKM. This CDR3 contains 11 residues. V was shortened by 6 bases and J by 3 bases, with 6 bases between the two germline ends. In DNA form, the CDR3 reads TGTGCCAGCAGGACCAGCTACGAGCAGTACTTC. Translating it yields CASRTSYEQYF.

In its sample, this clonotype was seen a few times. V and J are TRBV28 and TRBJ2-2; 8 bases are shared with TRBD1. The CDR3 has 14 residues. Germline values: CDR1 MDHEN, CDR2 SYDVKM. V dropped 8 bases and J dropped 1; count of bases not matched to a gene: 3. CDR3 DNA: TGTGCCAGCGACGGGACAGGGAACACCGGGGAGCTGTTTTTT. This translates into CASDGTGNTGELFF.

The sample holds a few counts of this clonotype. The genes are TRBV21-1 and TRBJ2-7; TRBD2 is the table's D call and was not checked against the DNA. TRBV21-1 is noted as a pseudogene. The CDR3 contains 16 residues. The CDR3 DNA is TGTGCCAGCAGCGCCCTGGGGACTAGCGGAGTGTACGAGCAGTACTTC. It specifies CASSALGTSGVYEQYF.

CDR3 in DNA: TGCAGTGCTAGGTCGTTCGAAGGAGGACTTCACACAGATACGCAGTATTTT. Translation gives CSARSFEGGLHTDTQYF. This chain uses TRBV20-1 with TRBJ2-3, with D maybe TRBD2 (5 bases). The germline V and J ends were trimmed by 3 bases and 2 bases, with 21 bases remaining between them. The CDR3 spans 17 residues. CDR1 is DFQATT, CDR2 SNEGSKA, per germline (reference sequence).

This sequence joins TRBV2 and TRBJ2-3, with TRBD2 as a possible D gene (6 bases). This CDR3 region has 15 residues. Trimming took 6 bases from V and 1 from J, leaving 14 bases between them. Germline lookup yields CDR1 SNHLY and CDR2 FYNNEI. CDR3 region: CASRAQGLRTDTQYF. In nucleotides, the CDR3 is TGTGCCAGCAGGGCGCAGGGACTGCGCACAGATACGCAGTATTTT.

The chain has TRBV4-3 and TRBJ2-1, with D possibly matching TRBD1 (6 bases). Looked up from germline, CDR1 is LGHNA and CDR2 is YSLEER. The germline V and J ends were trimmed by 0 bases and 5 bases, with 11 bases remaining between them. The CDR3 is 15 amino acids. Written as DNA, the CDR3 is TGCGCCAGCAGCCAAGATCCAGGGGCACACAATGAGCAGTTCTTC. It codes for CASSQDPGAHNEQFF.

This clonotype showed up just a few times. This chain connects TRBV29-1 to TRBJ2-1; D not resolved. The germline gives CDR1 SQVTM, CDR2 ANQGSEA. V lost 1 base and J 6 bases, leaving 13 bases between the germline ends. The CDR3 has 14 residues. CDR3 bases: TGCAGCGTTGAAGGCCTAGACCGAATCAATGAGCAGTTCTTC. This codes for CSVEGLDRINEQFF.

This clonotype showed up just a few times. The V and J genes are TRBV29-1 and TRBJ2-3; no firm D call. The CDR3 is 10 residues long. Trimming shortened V by 7 bases and J by 3 bases, and 5 bases separated the two germline ends. CDR1 and CDR2 (germline): SQVTM, ANQGSEA. This CDR3 reads CSGVTDTQYF. CDR3 bases: TGCAGCGGAGTTACAGATACGCAGTATTTT.

The gene calls are TRBV7-2 and TRBJ2-7; D is undetermined. Germline assignment: CDR1 SGHTA and CDR2 FQGNSA. CDR3 length: 16 residues. The V and J ends lost 0 bases and 7 bases respectively, with 19 bases between them. The CDR3 DNA reads TGTGCCAGCAGCTTAGCGAAGGGCCTTCCCGTGGGGGAGCAGTACTTC. Protein: CASSLAKGLPVGEQYF.

V and J are TRBV27 and TRBJ2-7; 7 positions agree with TRBD2. This CDR3 spans 14 amino acids. CDR1 is MNHEY, CDR2 SMNVEV, per germline (reference sequence). With V trimmed by 3 bases and J by 2 bases, 4 bases remained unmatched. The CDR3 loop is CASSLGAGPYEQYF. The CDR3 DNA follows: TGTGCCAGCAGTTTGGGAGCGGGACCCTACGAGCAGTACTTC.

The J gene is TRBJ2-7, the V gene TRBV20-1, with 7 bases that match TRBD1. Trimming cost V 3 bases and J 4 bases; bases outside gene matches: 6. The CDR3 contains 13 residues. CDR1 and CDR2 (germline): DFQATT, SNEGSKA (reference sequence). This chain's CDR3 is CSASPTGVYEQYF. In DNA form, the CDR3 reads TGCAGTGCTAGCCCCACAGGGGTGTACGAGCAGTACTTC.

This clonotype has more than one count but fewer than ten. The chain combines TRBV20-1 with TRBJ1-5, with 8 bases matching TRBD1. Per the germline V gene, CDR1 is DFQATT and CDR2 is SNEGSKA (reference sequence). With V trimmed by 6 bases and J by 1 base, 5 bases remained unmatched. The CDR3 consists of 14 residues. The CDR3 loop is CSARQGLSNQPQHF. In DNA, the CDR3 is TGCAGTGCGAGACAGGGGCTAAGCAATCAGCCCCAGCATTTT.

The rearrangement links TRBV10-2 to TRBJ2-4, with 9 bases lining up with TRBD1. With 2 bases clipped from V and 3 bases from J, the junction kept 8 bases outside the gene matches. This CDR3 comprises 17 residues. The germline V gene encodes CDR1 WSHSY and CDR2 SAAADI. CDR3 sequence: CASSERVSGQGKNIQYF. CDR3 DNA: TGCGCCAGCAGTGAGCGAGTTTCGGGACAGGGCAAAAACATTCAGTACTTC.

The rearrangement joins TRBV5-6 to TRBJ2-7; TRBD1 matches 7 bases. The junction had 7 bases not matched to a gene; V was cut back by 1 base and J by 6 bases. The CDR3 contains 14 residues. CDR1 and CDR2 from the germline V gene are SGHDT and YYEEEE. CDR3 amino acids: CASSLPTGLGEQYF. CDR3 sequence (DNA): TGTGCCAGCAGCTTGCCGACAGGGTTAGGCGAGCAGTACTTC. The whole variable domain, filled in from reference TRBV5-6 and TRBJ2-7, reads DAGVTQSPTHLIKTRGQQVTLRCSPKSGHDTVSWYQQALGQGPQFIFQYYEEEERQRGNFPDRFSGHQFPNYSSELNVNALLLGDSALYLCASSLPTGLGEQYFGPGTRLTVT.

This clonotype showed up just once. V is TRBV9 and J is TRBJ2-1; D is ambiguous. CDR1 is SGDLS, CDR2 YYNGEE, per germline. V lost 2 bases, J lost 3 bases, and 6 bases lay in between. The CDR3 totals 13 residues. CDR3 sequence (DNA): TGTGCCAGCAGCGTGGGTAACTACAATGAGCAGTTCTTC. Protein: CASSVGNYNEQFF.

CDR3 DNA sequence: TGTGCCAGCAGTTTTCAGCTACCAACCGGGGAGCTGTTTTTT. Its protein product is CASSFQLPTGELFF. The V call is TRBV28, the J call TRBJ2-2, with D uncertain. This CDR3 has 14 residues. CDR1 is MDHEN and CDR2 is SYDVKM in the germline V gene. V lost 3 bases and J lost 5, with 10 bases in between.

This clonotype was seen more than once but under ten times. Lacking the conserved final phenylalanine or tryptophan, this CDR3 likely reflects a read error. The V gene is TRBV7-9, the J gene TRBJ2-1; 7 bases map to TRBD2. CDR1 is SEHNR, CDR2 FQNEAQ, per germline (reference sequence). Trimming cost V 5 bases and J 6 bases; bases outside gene matches: 13. The CDR3 spans 16 residues. CDR3 nucleotide sequence: TGTGCCAGCAGCGACCAACCGGGACTACTTTCCAATGAGCAGTTCCTC. This codes for CASSDQPGLLSNEQFL.

V usage is TRBV7-3 and J usage is TRBJ2-5; D might be TRBD1 or TRBD2, each matching 5 bases. The tail of the sequence fits TRBJ2-7 better, so the J call may be wrong. The CDR3 has 15 amino acids. Germline V gene lookup returns CDR1 SGHTA and CDR2 FQGTGA. For the CDR3, the DNA is TGTGCCAGCAGCTTCGAGCCGGGACCTTCCTACGAGCAGTACTTC. Translating gives CASSFEPGPSYEQYF.

This clonotype was observed a few times. This chain uses TRBV4-3 with TRBJ2-6; D is perhaps TRBD2 (5 bases). Germline CDR1 reads LGHNA; CDR2 reads YSLEER. The V gene lost 0 bases and the J gene lost 1 base, with 10 bases spanning the gap. CDR3 length: 17 amino acids. The CDR3 spells CASSQDLTSSGANVLTF. The CDR3 region has the DNA TGCGCCAGCAGCCAAGACTTAACTAGTTCTGGGGCCAACGTCCTGACTTTC.

The DNA of the CDR3 is TGTGCCAGCAGTTATGGGCAGGCGGGGGAGACCCAGTACTTC. Amino acid sequence: CASSYGQAGETQYF. V is TRBV6-5 and J is TRBJ2-1; D perhaps matches TRBD2 (6 bases). Near its end, the DNA agrees better with TRBJ2-5, so the J call may be wrong. Germline V lookup: CDR1 MNHEY, CDR2 SVGAGI. This CDR3 is built from 14 residues.

This chain links TRBV7-9 with TRBJ1-6; 7 bases are shared with TRBD1. This CDR3 has 14 amino acids. J lost 7 bases, V lost 3 bases, and 3 bases had no gene match. Germline lookup yields CDR1 SEHNR and CDR2 FQNEAQ (reference sequence). CDR3: CASSFLGGNSPLHF. The CDR3 coding sequence is TGTGCCAGCAGCTTTTTAGGGGGCAATTCACCCCTCCACTTT.

The chain links TRBV5-1 to TRBJ2-7; TRBD1 agrees at 9 bases. This CDR3 comprises 15 residues. J lost 2 bases, V lost 4 bases, and 7 bases had no gene match. Germline V gene sequence: CDR1 SGHRS, CDR2 YFSETQ. CDR3: CASSPGQGSPYEQYF. The DNA for the CDR3 is TGCGCCAGCAGCCCTGGACAGGGGAGCCCCTACGAGCAGTACTTC. Variable domain in full (rest from reference TRBV5-1 and TRBJ2-7): KAGVTQTPRYLIKTRGQQVTLSCSPISGHRSVSWYQQTPGQGLQFLFEYFSETQRNKGNFPGRFSGRQFSNSRSEMNVSTLELGDSALYLCASSPGQGSPYEQYFGPGTRLTVT.

This clonotype was seen more than once but under ten times. The gene calls are TRBV10-3 and TRBJ1-4; perhaps TRBD1 as D (6 bases). The V end lost 0 bases, the J end lost 7 bases, and 15 bases lay between the germline ends. This CDR3 has 16 amino acids. In germline, CDR1 is ENHRY, CDR2 SYGVKD. The CDR3 region is CAISESLYRESEKLFF. CDR3 nucleotide sequence: TGTGCCATCAGTGAGTCGCTGTACAGGGAAAGTGAAAAACTGTTTTTT.

This clonotype was seen many times. The V call is TRBV6-2 or TRBV6-3, the J call TRBJ2-5; no clear D gene. The germline V gene has CDR1 MNHEY and CDR2 SVGEGT. The V end lost 2 bases, the J end lost 6 bases, and 13 bases lay between the germline ends. The CDR3 extends over 14 amino acids. For the CDR3, the DNA is TGTGCCAGCAGTTACCTTACTACCGCCAAGACCCAGTACTTC. This encodes CASSYLTTAKTQYF.

V usage is TRBV29-1 and J usage is TRBJ2-7; D possibly matches TRBD1 or TRBD2 (5 bases each). The CDR3 is 14 amino acids. Germline CDR1 SQVTM, CDR2 ANQGSEA. Between the trimmed V and J ends, which lost 0 bases and 2 bases, there was a span of 11 bases. CDR3 sequence: CSVEDTGRAYEQYF. The CDR3 DNA sequence: TGCAGCGTTGAAGATACGGGACGCGCCTACGAGCAGTACTTC.

The rearrangement links TRBV20-1 to TRBJ2-5; maybe TRBD2 (6 bases). The J call is uncertain, as TRBJ2-1 better fits the DNA end. Germline V CDR1 and CDR2: DFQATT, SNEGSKA (reference sequence). The CDR3 runs 14 residues. CDR3 sequence (DNA): TGCAGTGCTAGAGATTGGGAGGAATCGAATGAGCAGTTCTTC. Protein: CSARDWEESNEQFF.

The chain carries TRBV24-1 and TRBJ2-2, with D tentatively TRBD2 (7 bases). With 4 bases removed from V and 6 bases from J, the gap between germline ends came to 14 bases. CDR3 size: 15 residues. CDR1 is KGHDR and CDR2 is SFDVKD in the germline V gene. The chain's CDR3 is CATSDWKGGSGELFF. The DNA for the CDR3 is TGTGCCACCAGTGACTGGAAGGGGGGGTCCGGGGAGCTGTTTTTT.

This chain links TRBV19 with TRBJ1-2; 8 bases align to TRBD1. The V and J ends lost 8 bases and 4 bases, in that order; junction bases with no gene match: 9. This CDR3 is 14 amino acids long. CDR1 is LNHDA and CDR2 is SQIVND in the germline V gene (reference sequence). DNA of the CDR3: TGTGCCAGTCAAGCTAGAACAGGGGGCTATGGCTACACCTTC. It codes for CASQARTGGYGYTF. The full variable domain, with the rest looked up from reference TRBV19 and TRBJ1-2, is DGGITQSPKYLFRKEGQNVTLSCEQNLNHDAMYWYRQDPGQGLRLIYYSQIVNDFQKGDIAEGYSVSREKKESFPLTVTSAQKNPTAFYLCASQARTGGYGYTFGSGTRLTVV.

This chain links TRBV7-6 with TRBJ2-1; TRBD2 matches at 12 bases. The CDR3 is made up of 14 amino acids. Germline V gives CDR1 SGHVS, CDR2 FNYEAQ. Trimming at V came to 5 bases and at J to 10 bases, leaving 6 bases not matched to a gene. CDR3 amino acids: CASSASGRAVEQFF. As DNA, the CDR3 is TGTGCCAGCAGCGCTAGCGGGAGGGCCGTGGAGCAGTTCTTC.

The chain uses TRBV9 and TRBJ2-7; perhaps TRBD1 as D (6 bases). The CDR3 runs 16 residues. CDR1 is SGDLS and CDR2 is YYNGEE in the germline V gene. Trimming left V 4 bases short and J 0 bases short, with 17 bases between. The CDR3 coding sequence is TGTGCCAGCAGCCCTCATCTGACAGGCGTCTCCTACGAGCAGTACTTC. Residues: CASSPHLTGVSYEQYF.

V is TRBV7-9 and J is TRBJ2-5; 10 bases fit TRBD2. The end of the DNA fits TRBJ2-7 better, so the J call may be wrong. This CDR3 contains 16 residues. Germline V gene lookup returns CDR1 SEHNR and CDR2 FQNEAQ (reference sequence). DNA for the CDR3: TGTGCCAGCAGCGACCCCGGGACTAGCGACCCATACGAGCAGTACTTC. This encodes CASSDPGTSDPYEQYF.